Sequencing of this TCR beta chain was carried out in a study of regulatory T cells in long-lasting Graves disease. This clonotype occurred a few times. With iRepertoire HTBI primers and Arm-PCR of CDR3 regions, TCR beta libraries were built. From the multiplex PCR reads, TCRdb called clonotypes with MiXCR, one entry per CDR3 protein. The sample yields about 460,000 distinct CDR3 sequences, 13% to 15% seen once. This sample's time point: newly diagnosed GD, antithyroid drugs for less than 3 months. RNA extracted from PBMCs served as the sequencing template. Looked up from germline, CDR1 is MDHEN and CDR2 is SYDVKM. V lost 8 bases and J 3 bases, leaving 17 bases between the germline ends. CDR3 length: 14 residues. These data also formed part of another study, on T cells in Graves' hyperthyroidism and ophthalmopathy.

This receptor was obtained from a woman between 50 and 59 years old with Graves disease. This specimen was peripheral blood mononuclear cells (PBMCs), taken at new diagnosis, from a patient treated with antithyroid drugs. The chain joins TRBV28 to TRBJ2-7, with a possible D match to TRBD1 (5 bases). The CDR3 region has the DNA TGTGCCAGCTCCCCGTGGGGCCGCTACTACGAGCAGTACTTC. This sequence encodes CASSPWGRYYEQYF.